This T cell receptor beta chain was recovered during a study of OX40 agonist ivuxolimab in advanced cancers. Overall study context: The patients got ivuxolimab, which is an agonistic anti-OX40 (CD134) antibody. The mean age was about 61 years, ranging from roughly 23 to 80, with over 70% of participants male. Past anti-PD-1, anti-PD-L1 or anti-CTLA-4 therapy was accepted, and 30% to 50% had received some.

On this clone itself: The antigen is not known.

Germline lookup yields CDR1 KGHSH and CDR2 LQKENI. J was trimmed by 7 bases and V by 6 bases; bases with no gene match: 13. The CDR3 extends over 16 amino acids. Study-wide results and caveats: CD8+ T cells averaged more expanded clones than CD4+.

Using immunoSEQ multiplex PCR, the repertoire was profiled, and TCRdb retains in-frame clones only, with some absent. The data show some 140,000 clones, with 90% seen just once and about 1% held by the top ten. This TCR came from an adult with an advanced solid tumor such as melanoma, head and neck, liver or kidney cancer. Sequencing used CD4+ or CD8+ T cells sorted from blood, obtained in a trial of the OX40 agonist ivuxolimab. The V and J genes are TRBV18 and TRBJ2-1; 9 bases are shared with TRBD2. This CDR3 reads CASSAPGGRVGNEQFF. The CDR3 coding sequence is TGTGCCAGCTCGGCGCCTGGCGGGAGGGTCGGGAATGAGCAGTTCTTC.